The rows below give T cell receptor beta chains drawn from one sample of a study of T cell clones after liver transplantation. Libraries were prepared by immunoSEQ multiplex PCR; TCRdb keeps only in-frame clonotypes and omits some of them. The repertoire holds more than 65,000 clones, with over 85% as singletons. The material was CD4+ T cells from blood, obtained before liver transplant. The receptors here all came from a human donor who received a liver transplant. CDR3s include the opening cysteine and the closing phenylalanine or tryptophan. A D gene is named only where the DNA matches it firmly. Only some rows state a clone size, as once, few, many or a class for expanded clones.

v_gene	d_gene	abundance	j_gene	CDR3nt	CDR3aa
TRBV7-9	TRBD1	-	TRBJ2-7	TGTGCCAGCGTACTAGGACAGGGCTCCTACGAGCAGTACTTC	CASVLGQGSYEQYF
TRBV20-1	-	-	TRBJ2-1	TGCAGTGCTCTCTACAATGAGCAGTTCTTC	CSALYNEQFF
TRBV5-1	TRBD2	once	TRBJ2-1	TGCGCCAGCAGCTTGGGTCTAGCGGGGATCAATGAGCAGTTCTTC	CASSLGLAGINEQFF
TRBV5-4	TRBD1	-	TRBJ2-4	TGTGCCAGCAGCTCGGACAGGGTGGACATTCAGTACTTC	CASSSDRVDIQYF
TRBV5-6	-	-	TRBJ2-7	TGTGCCAGCAGCTTGTGGCCGGGGGCCTACGAGCAGTACTTC	CASSLWPGAYEQYF
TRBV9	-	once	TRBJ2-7	TGTGCCAGCAGCGTAGCGGTAATAGACGAGCAGTACTTC	CASSVAVIDEQYF
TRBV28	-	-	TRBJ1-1	TGTGCCAGCAGTTTACACTTCATGAACACTGAAGCTTTCTTT	CASSLHFMNTEAFF
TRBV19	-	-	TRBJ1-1	TGTGCCAGTACCTCCCGACGGGTGAACACTGAAGCTTTCTTT	CASTSRRVNTEAFF
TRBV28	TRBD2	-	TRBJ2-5	TGTGCCAGCAGAACAAGGGGCGGGAGGCCCTCCCAAGAGACCCAGTACTTC	CASRTRGGRPSQETQYF
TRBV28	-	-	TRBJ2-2	TGTGCCAGCAGTTTACCCACCGGGACCGCGAACACCGGGGAGCTGTTTTTT	CASSLPTGTANTGELFF
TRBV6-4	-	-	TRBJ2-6	TGTGCCAGCGCCCCCGGGAGCGCTGGGGCCAACGTCCTGACTTTC	CASAPGSAGANVLTF
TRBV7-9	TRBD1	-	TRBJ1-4	TGTGCCAGCAGCTGGGACAGGGGACATGAAAAACTGTTTTTT	CASSWDRGHEKLFF
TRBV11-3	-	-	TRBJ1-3	TGTGCCAGCACCGGACGGTTCTCTGGAAACACCATATATTTT	CASTGRFSGNTIYF
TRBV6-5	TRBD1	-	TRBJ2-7	TGTGCCAGCAGTTACTCTAACAGGGGGCTGAGGTACGAGCAGTACTTC	CASSYSNRGLRYEQYF
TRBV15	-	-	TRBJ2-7	TGTGCCACCAGCACCAGAGAAGCGTACGAGCAGTACTTC	CATSTREAYEQYF
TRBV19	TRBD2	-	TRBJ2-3	TGTGCCAGTAGGCCGGGAGGGTTGGATACGCAGTATTTT	CASRPGGLDTQYF
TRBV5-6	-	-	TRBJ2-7	TGTGCCAGCAGCAGGGACGGCTACGAGCAGTACTTC	CASSRDGYEQYF
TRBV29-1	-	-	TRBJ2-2	TGCAGCGTTGACGGTGGGGTACGGAACACCGGGGAGCTGTTTTTT	CSVDGGVRNTGELFF
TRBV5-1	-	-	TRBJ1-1	TGCGCCAGCAGCCCCACTTGGGAGACTGAAGCTTTCTTT	CASSPTWETEAFF
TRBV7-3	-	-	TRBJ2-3	TGTGCCAGCAGCTTAGGGGCGGGCACAGATACGCAGTATTTT	CASSLGAGTDTQYF
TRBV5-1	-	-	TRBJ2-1	TGCGCCAGCAGCTTACCCACGGGACGGACATACAATGAGCAGTTCTTC	CASSLPTGRTYNEQFF
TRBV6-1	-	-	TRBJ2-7	TGTGCCAGCAGTAAGAGGGAGGACGAGCAGTACTTC	CASSKREDEQYF
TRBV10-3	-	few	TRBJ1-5	TGTGCCATCAGTGAGTCGAGTGCGGGGGGTCAGCCCCAGCATTTT	CAISESSAGGQPQHF
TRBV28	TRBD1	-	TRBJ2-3	TGTGCCAGCAGTCCCTTTGGACAGGGGGTATCAGATACGCAGTATTTT	CASSPFGQGVSDTQYF
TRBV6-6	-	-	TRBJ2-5	TGTGCCAGCAGCAGGACAGTTTTACAAGAGACCCAGTACTTC	CASSRTVLQETQYF